This T cell receptor (beta chain) was sequenced for a study of long-term antiretroviral therapy in people with HIV. The overall study: The study's earliest collections predate the 2015 immediate-ART recommendation by about a decade.

A word on this clone: Its specificity is unknown.

In germline, CDR1 is MNHEY, CDR2 SVGAGI. V was pared by 5 bases and J by 5 bases, with 9 bases of the junction left unmatched. The CDR3 has 14 amino acids. Study observations and caveats: HIV repertoire CDR3 lengths ranged less widely than those of controls. Patients on ART gained diversity, which nonetheless stayed below transplant donor controls.

immunoSEQ v3.0 was run at survey level. Clones were sequenced by immunoSEQ multiplex PCR, and TCRdb holds only the in-frame ones, with some missing. The sample records 7,000 or so clones, over 75% being singletons. The chain recombines TRBV6-5 with TRBJ2-7; 7 nucleotides line up with TRBD2. The source of this sequence is a woman aged 45-60 years with HIV. Sequencing used unsorted PBMCs, obtained 3.7 years after starting antiretroviral therapy. CDR3 in amino acids: CASSLGRFGNEQYF. The CDR3 nucleotides are TGTGCCAGCAGTCTCGGGAGGTTCGGGAACGAGCAGTACTTC.